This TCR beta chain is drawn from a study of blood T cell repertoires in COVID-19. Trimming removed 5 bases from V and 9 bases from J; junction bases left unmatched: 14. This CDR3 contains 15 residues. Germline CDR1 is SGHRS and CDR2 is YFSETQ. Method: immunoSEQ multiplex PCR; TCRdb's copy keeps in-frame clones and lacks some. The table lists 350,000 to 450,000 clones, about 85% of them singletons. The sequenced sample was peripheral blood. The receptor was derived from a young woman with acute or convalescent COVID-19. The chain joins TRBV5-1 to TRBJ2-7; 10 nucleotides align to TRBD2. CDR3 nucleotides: TGCGCCAGCAGTCAAGACCCTAGCGGGAGCTCGCTGCAGTACTTC. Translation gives CASSQDPSGSSLQYF. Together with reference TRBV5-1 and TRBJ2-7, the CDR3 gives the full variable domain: KAGVTQTPRYLIKTRGQQVTLSCSPISGHRSVSWYQQTPGQGLQFLFEYFSETQRNKGNFPGRFSGRQFSNSRSEMNVSTLELGDSALYLCASSQDPSGSSLQYFGPGTRLTVT.